This TCR beta chain was profiled in a study of blood T cell repertoires in COVID-19. Study as a whole: The United States, Italy and Spain supplied acute and convalescent COVID-19 samples. Sample material is recorded as cDNA or gDNA derived from T cells, B-cell-depleted T cells, or PBMCs.

Authors' data handling: Cell counts per sample came from amplifying reference gene primers. The data were produced by immunoSEQ multiplex PCR, yet TCRdb's version contains in-frame clones alone and is incomplete. That table gives V, J and clone size, and the DNA gave D and trimming. Of some 120,000 clones listed, around nine tenths are singletons. The V gene's germline CDR1 is SGHVS and CDR2 FNYEAQ. The CDR3 length is 16 residues. The germline V and J ends were trimmed by 5 bases and 0 bases, with 11 bases remaining between them. V usage is TRBV7-6 and J usage is TRBJ1-6; tentative D call: TRBD1 (6 bases). The sequencing sample was made of peripheral blood. The origin of this receptor is a woman between 50 and 59 years old with acute or convalescent COVID-19. CDR3 loop: CASSPGGASYNSPLHF. The CDR3 nucleotides read TGTGCCAGCAGCCCCGGGGGGGCCTCCTATAATTCACCCCTCCACTTT.